Sequencing of this T cell receptor (beta chain) was carried out in a study of blood T cell repertoires in COVID-19. For the study at large: Acute and convalescent COVID-19 specimens originated in the United States, Italy and Spain. PBMCs, B-cell-depleted T cells, or T cells provided the cDNA or gDNA that made up the material.

Here immunoSEQ multiplex PCR was the method, and the copy in TCRdb shows in-frame clones only, minus some. Of approximately 350,000 clones listed, under 95% are singletons. The germline gives CDR1 SGHRS, CDR2 YFSETQ. The CDR3 loop spans 16 amino acids. V lost 2 bases and J lost 3; bases outside the gene matches: 7. The V and J genes are TRBV5-1 and TRBJ2-3; 9 nucleotides align to TRBD2. Sequencing was carried out using peripheral blood. This TCR was recovered from a woman between 18 and 29 years old who had recovered from COVID-19. The chain's CDR3 is CASSFHPSGKTDTQYF. The CDR3 coding sequence is TGCGCCAGCAGCTTTCATCCTAGCGGGAAGACAGATACGCAGTATTTT. Filled out from reference TRBV5-1 and TRBJ2-3, the complete variable domain reads KAGVTQTPRYLIKTRGQQVTLSCSPISGHRSVSWYQQTPGQGLQFLFEYFSETQRNKGNFPGRFSGRQFSNSRSEMNVSTLELGDSALYLCASSFHPSGKTDTQYFGPGTRLTVL.